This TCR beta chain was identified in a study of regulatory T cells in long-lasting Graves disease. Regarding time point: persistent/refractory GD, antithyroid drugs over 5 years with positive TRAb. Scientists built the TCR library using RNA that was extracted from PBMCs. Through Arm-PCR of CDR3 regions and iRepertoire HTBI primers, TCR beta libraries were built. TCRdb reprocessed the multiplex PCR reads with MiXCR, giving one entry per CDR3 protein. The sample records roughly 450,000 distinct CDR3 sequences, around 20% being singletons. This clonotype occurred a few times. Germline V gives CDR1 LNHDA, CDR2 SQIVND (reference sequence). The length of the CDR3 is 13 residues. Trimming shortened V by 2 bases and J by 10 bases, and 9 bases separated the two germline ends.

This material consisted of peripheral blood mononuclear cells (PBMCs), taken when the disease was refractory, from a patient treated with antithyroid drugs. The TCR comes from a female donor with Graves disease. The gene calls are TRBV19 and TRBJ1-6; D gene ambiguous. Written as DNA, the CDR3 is TGTGCCAGTAGTATAACGGAGATGTCACCCCTCCACTTT. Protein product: CASSITEMSPLHF.